Listed below are T cell receptor beta chains from one sample, sequenced in a study of cytomegalovirus exposure and HLA in healthy donors. The method was immunoSEQ multiplex PCR; TCRdb's version includes in-frame clones alone and lacks a portion of them. This table lists 75,000 to 95,000 clones. The sample taken for sequencing was PBMCs. These TCRs come from a man between 25 and 39 years old in good health and CMV-seronegative. The conserved cysteine and the conserved F or W are not part of the CDR3 here. D genes are given only for firm matches.

v_gene	j_gene	len	d_gene	CDR3aa
TRBV15	TRBJ1-1	11	NA	ATSPRETAEAF
TRBV5-4	TRBJ2-3	13	NA	ASSLDARATDTQY
TRBV6-5	NA	13	NA	ASRLRLDGDYEQY
TRBV19	TRBJ1-1	12	NA	ASSSRVIYTEAF
TRBV7-3	TRBJ1-1	13	TRBD1	ASSLGAQGSTEAF
TRBV7-9	TRBJ2-7	10	NA	ASSLAGVGQY
TRBV28	TRBJ1-2	11	NA	ASSSTVLYGYT
TRBV4-1	TRBJ1-1	9	NA	ASTGRTEAF
TRBV4-1	TRBJ1-2	11	NA	ASSSGGRFGCT
TRBV7-9	TRBJ2-1	13	TRBD1	ASSHIRTGDNEQF
TRBV7-6	TRBJ2-1	12	NA	ASSLEDFYNEQF
TRBV4-3	TRBJ2-5	14	TRBD2	ASSQPTSGHQETQY
TRBV19	TRBJ2-7	12	TRBD2	ASRNVAGGHEQY
TRBV15	TRBJ1-2	13	TRBD1	ATSRPVRQGHGYT
TRBV5-6	TRBJ2-7	14	TRBD2	ASSLAEGGSSYEQY
TRBV5-5	TRBJ2-7	13	NA	ASSLVGRISYEQY
TRBV6-6	TRBJ2-7	12	NA	ASNSVDVVNEQY
TRBV30	TRBJ1-1	11	TRBD1	AWAKGADTEAF
TRBV2	TRBJ2-4	11	TRBD2	ASRGTTKNIQY
TRBV7-8	TRBJ1-2	11	NA	ASSLSDRFGYT
TRBV5-1	TRBJ2-3	13	NA	ASSPYFAGPDTQY
TRBV19	TRBJ1-2	10	NA	ASSKFGGGYT
TRBV5-4	TRBJ1-1	11	NA	ASSLDPQGEAF
TRBV7-9	TRBJ1-2	13	NA	ASSPGGDSNYGYT